A single T cell receptor beta chain is shown here with its context. Its antigen is not known. Measured with immunoSEQ multiplex PCR; TCRdb has only the in-frame clones, and not every one. Of over 85,000 clones in the sample, about 93% were seen once. The data are from a study of cytomegalovirus exposure and HLA in healthy donors. V lost 3 bases, J lost 5 bases, and 18 bases stayed unmatched. Germline CDR1 and CDR2: SQVTM and ANQGSEA. The CDR3 spans 17 residues. General study findings and limits: First-cohort TCR clusters tended to co-occur in the roughly 120 validation repertoires, a later analysis found. The dataset shows that most TCR sequences were rare, while some public TCRs occurred in many donors.

The sequenced sample was PBMCs. The V gene is TRBV29-1, the J gene TRBJ2-5; 7 bases agree with TRBD1. The receptor comes from a woman in her thirties in good health and CMV-seropositive. CDR3 protein: CSVDPRFKTGVGETQYF. The DNA of the CDR3 is TGCAGCGTTGATCCCCGATTTAAAACAGGGGTGGGGGAGACCCAGTACTTC. The whole variable domain, remainder taken from reference TRBV29-1 and TRBJ2-5, is SAVISQKPSRDICQRGTSLTIQCQVDSQVTMMFWYRQQPGQSLTLIATANQGSEATYESGFVIDKFPISRPNLTFSTLTVSNMSPEDSSIYLCSVDPRFKTGVGETQYFGPGTRLLVL.